What follows describes a single T cell receptor beta chain. Antigen specificity is unknown. TCRdb re-called the 5' RACE reads with MiXCR, one entry per CDR3 protein. The table shows a few hundred thousand distinct CDR3 sequences, with around 20% occurring only once. The ends were cut back, 4 bases at V and 3 bases at J, with 12 bases in the middle. The CDR3 has 15 amino acids. Germline V gene sequence: CDR1 MNHNS, CDR2 SASEGT. The data were taken from a study of CD8 T cells in ankylosing spondylitis. Study observations and caveats: Disease-linked clones bore a CD8+ phenotype and were relatively rare in peripheral blood. Ankylosing spondylitis blood appeared to carry a characteristic TCR beta motif of roughly 8 highly homologous variants.

Sequencing was performed on blood, either unsorted or a sorted T cell fraction (not recorded which). The chain carries TRBV6-1 and TRBJ2-2; D is undetermined. The sequence came from a male donor with ankylosing spondylitis. For the CDR3, the DNA is TGTGCCAGCAGTGCCCCAACGCTTTACACCGGGGAGCTGTTTTTT. Protein product: CASSAPTLYTGELFF.